This T cell receptor beta chain was identified in a study of cytomegalovirus exposure and HLA in healthy donors. General observations from the study: From TCR beta sequences, most subjects' HLA-A and HLA-B alleles were reportedly predicted accurately. It was approximately 170 TCR beta chains that were listed as cytomegalovirus-associated.

Remarks on this clone: What it recognizes is unknown.

From germline, CDR1 is MNHNY and CDR2 SVGAGI (reference sequence). This CDR3 has 16 amino acids. Trimming removed 2 bases at V and 1 base at J, with 11 bases between. Primers for the PCR totalled 60 Vbeta and 13 Jbeta. Assay: immunoSEQ multiplex PCR; the TCRdb copy retains only in-frame clones and omits some. The sample contains around 230,000 clones, approximately 84% of which appear only once. The specimen sequenced was PBMCs. This sequence joins TRBV6-6 and TRBJ1-4; perhaps TRBD1 as D (5 bases). The TCR originated in a girl aged 2 to 10 in good health and CMV-seronegative. The CDR3 protein is CASSYDSGITNEKLFF. CDR3 DNA: TGTGCCAGCAGTTACGACAGTGGGATAACTAATGAAAAACTGTTTTTT.